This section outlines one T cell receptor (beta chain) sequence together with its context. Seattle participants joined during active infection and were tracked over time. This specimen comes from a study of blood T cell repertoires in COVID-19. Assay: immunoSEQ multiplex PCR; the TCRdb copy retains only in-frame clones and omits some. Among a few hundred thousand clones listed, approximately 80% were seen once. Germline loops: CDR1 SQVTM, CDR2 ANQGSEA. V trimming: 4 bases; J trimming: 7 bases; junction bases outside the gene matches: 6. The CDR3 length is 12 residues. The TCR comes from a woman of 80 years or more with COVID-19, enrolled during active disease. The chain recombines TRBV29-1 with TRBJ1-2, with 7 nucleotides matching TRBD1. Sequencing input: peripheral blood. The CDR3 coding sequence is TGCAGCGTTGCGCAGGGGGATCTTGGCTACACCTTC. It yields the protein CSVAQGDLGYTF. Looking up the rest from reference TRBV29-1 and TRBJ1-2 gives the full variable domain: SAVISQKPSRDICQRGTSLTIQCQVDSQVTMMFWYRQQPGQSLTLIATANQGSEATYESGFVIDKFPISRPNLTFSTLTVSNMSPEDSSIYLCSVAQGDLGYTFGSGTRLTVV.